This T cell receptor (beta chain) was recovered during a study of blood T cells in healthy people across ages. The V gene's germline CDR1 is SGHRS and CDR2 YFSETQ. This CDR3 has 17 residues. After removal of 0 bases from V and 1 base from J, the junction contained 7 bases not matched to a gene. Sample-barcoded 5' priming and a J-beta primer mix drove a second PCR of about 7 to 11 cycles. Each CDR3 protein is one row after TCRdb ran MiXCR on the 5' RACE reads. The sample has hundreds of thousands of distinct CDR3 sequences; roughly 30% are singletons. This clonotype was recorded many times. This TCR came from a woman of 80 years or more in good health. The sample taken for sequencing was blood. The chain employs TRBV5-1 and TRBJ2-5; 9 bases fit TRBD1. CDR3 region: CASSLEGQGFGQETQYF. Written as DNA, the CDR3 is TGCGCCAGCAGCTTGGAAGGACAGGGGTTTGGCCAAGAGACCCAGTACTTC.